The sequence of this TCR beta chain was determined in a study of STAT3 mutations in large granular lymphocyte leukemia. Study overall: Roughly half the longitudinally sequenced T-LGLL patients had canonical STAT3 mutations. Immunosuppressive therapy was given to more than half of T-LGLL patients.

Concerning this clone: The antigen is not known.

The CDR3 runs to 15 residues. CDR1 is SGHVS, CDR2 FQNEAQ, per germline. V lost 4 bases to trimming and J lost 2 bases; unmatched junction nucleotides: 7. Sequenced by immunoSEQ multiplex PCR; TCRdb stores in-frame clones only, minus some. The sample holds several thousand clones, roughly 90% seen once. Findings and caveats of the study: Variable sampling intervals and differing treatment regimens complicated linking therapy response to TCR clonal burden changes. In T-cell large granular lymphocyte leukemia, about half of patients showed multiple immunodominant subclonotypes.

The sequence came from a man between 60 and 75 years old with T-cell large granular lymphocyte leukemia. Some clones in this sample may be carry-over from other donors' samples. Sequencing input: peripheral blood mononuclear cells. The chain is built from TRBV7-8 and TRBJ2-7; TRBD1 matches 8 bases. The CDR3 bases are TGTGCCAGCAGCTCCAGGACAGGGCTTACCTACGAGCAGTACTTC. Protein sequence: CASSSRTGLTYEQYF.